The 30 T cell receptor beta chains in this list originate from one sample, sequenced in a study of T cell repertoires in cytomegalovirus infection. Each CDR3 protein is one row after TCRdb ran MiXCR on the reads. Found here are 600,000 to 800,000 distinct CDR3 sequences, approximately 24% of them singletons; the top ten hold under 8.5%. Sequenced input: CD8+ T cells from PBMCs. These TCRs come from a human donor in good health (CMV status not recorded). Some clones in this sample may be carry-over from other donors' samples.

V usage is TRBV20-1 and J usage is TRBJ2-7; tentatively, D is TRBD1 or TRBD2 (5 bases each). The V end was cut by 4 bases, the J end by 1 base, with 11 bases between. CDR1 is DFQATT, CDR2 SNEGSKA, per germline (reference sequence). This CDR3 is 13 amino acids long. As DNA, the CDR3 is TGCAGTGCTACCCGGGACGCATCCTACGAGCAGTACTTC. Protein sequence: CSATRDASYEQYF.

This clonotype was detected only a few times. The chain recombines TRBV7-3 with TRBJ2-3; 8 nucleotides line up with TRBD1. The germline V gene encodes CDR1 SGHTA and CDR2 FQGTGA. There are 15 residues in the CDR3. The V segment lost 5 bases and the J segment 3 bases; nucleotides outside the gene matches: 7. The CDR3 coding sequence is TGTGCCAGCAGCAATCAGGGGGCAAGGACAGATACGCAGTATTTT. Protein: CASSNQGARTDTQYF.

This clonotype has a handful of counts. V usage is TRBV28 and J usage is TRBJ2-1, with 8 bases lining up with TRBD1. Trimming took 5 bases from V and 8 from J; bases not matched to a gene: 8. CDR3 length: 14 residues. CDR1 is MDHEN and CDR2 is SYDVKM in the germline V gene. The CDR3 nucleotides are TGTGCCAGCAGTCTCGGACAGGGAAGTGATGAGCAGTTCTTC. This translates into CASSLGQGSDEQFF. The variable domain in full, with the rest retrieved from reference TRBV28 and TRBJ2-1, is DVKVTQSSRYLVKRTGEKVFLECVQDMDHENMFWYRQDPGLGLRLIYFSYDVKMKEKGDIPEGYSVSREKKERFSLILESASTNQTSMYLCASSLGQGSDEQFFGPGTRLTVL.

This clonotype was seen a few times. The V and J genes are TRBV2 and TRBJ1-2, with 8 bases that match TRBD1. The junction had 6 bases not matched to a gene; V was cut back by 6 bases and J by 6 bases. Looked up from germline, CDR1 is SNHLY and CDR2 is FYNNEI. The CDR3 loop spans 13 amino acids. The CDR3, as DNA: TGTGCCAGCAGGGGAGAGACAGGGGATGGCTACACCTTC. Translated, it gives CASRGETGDGYTF.

The chain uses TRBV29-1 and TRBJ2-1; 7 nucleotides align to TRBD2. V gave up 0 bases and J gave up 5 bases; unmatched junction bases: 13. CDR3 length: 17 residues. Germline V gives CDR1 SQVTM, CDR2 ANQGSEA. CDR3 nucleotides: TGCAGCGTTGAAGATTGGGAGACTAGCCGAGCCAACAATGAGCAGTTCTTC. Translated, it gives CSVEDWETSRANNEQFF.

The chain uses TRBV11-2 and TRBJ2-7; a weak D match, TRBD2 (5 bases). The CDR3 runs 14 residues. CDR1 is SGHAT and CDR2 is FQNNGV in the germline V gene. The ends were cut back, 1 base at V and 4 bases at J, with 11 bases in the middle. For the CDR3, the DNA is TGTGCCAGCAGCTTAGCTGCGGGCAAATACGAGCAGTACGTC. Amino acid sequence: CASSLAAGKYEQYV.

The V and J genes are TRBV4-1 and TRBJ1-1; 7 bases map to TRBD1. Per germline, CDR1 MGHRA and CDR2 YSYEKL. The CDR3 contains 15 residues. V trimming: 0 bases; J trimming: 1 base; junction bases outside the gene matches: 2. The CDR3 coding sequence is TGCGCCAGCAGCCAAGAAGGGGGCGAGAACACTGAAGCTTTCTTT. This codes for CASSQEGGENTEAFF.

This chain links TRBV29-1 with TRBJ1-3; unclear D gene. Germline V lookup: CDR1 SQVTM, CDR2 ANQGSEA. The V end was cut by 8 bases, the J end by 4 bases, with 18 bases between. The CDR3 length is 14 residues. DNA for the CDR3: TGCAGCTCCAGCGGGATACTGGCAGGAAACACCATATATTTT. Residues: CSSSGILAGNTIYF.

The chain employs TRBV10-2 and TRBJ2-2; maybe TRBD1 (6 bases). V dropped 6 bases and J dropped 6 bases, with 11 bases sitting between them. The CDR3 covers 13 residues. The germline gives CDR1 WSHSY, CDR2 SAAADI. The CDR3 DNA sequence: TGCGCCAGCAGAGGGGGACGGGCCGGGGAGCTGTTTTTT. It codes for CASRGGRAGELFF.

In its sample, this clonotype was seen a few times. This chain connects TRBV10-3 to TRBJ1-3; TRBD1 matches 8 bases. Germline V gene sequence: CDR1 ENHRY, CDR2 SYGVKD. Trimming removed 6 bases from V and 0 bases from J; junction bases left unmatched: 13. The CDR3 length is 18 residues. The CDR3: CAIRDRDPSPPSGNTIYF. CDR3 sequence (DNA): TGTGCCATCAGGGACAGGGACCCTTCCCCCCCCTCTGGAAACACCATATATTTT.

Written as DNA, the CDR3 is TGTGCCAGCAGCCAACCGGGACTAGCTAATGAGCAGTTCTTC. Amino acids: CASSQPGLANEQFF. The chain recombines TRBV3-1 with TRBJ2-1; 9 bases are shared with TRBD2. Looked up from germline, CDR1 is LGHDT and CDR2 is YNNKEL (reference sequence). Unmatched junction bases numbered 3, after V lost 2 bases and J lost 7 bases. This CDR3 spans 14 amino acids.

The chain employs TRBV19 and TRBJ2-3; no clear D gene. Germline CDR1 LNHDA, CDR2 SQIVND (reference sequence). With 3 bases removed from V and 7 bases from J, the gap between germline ends came to 8 bases. The CDR3 contains 12 residues. CDR3 nucleotide sequence: TGTGCCAGTAGTATCCAAGGAAATACGCAGTATTTT. Encoded protein: CASSIQGNTQYF.

This clonotype has more than one count but fewer than ten. The chain recombines TRBV19 with TRBJ2-7; D possibly corresponds to TRBD2 (7 bases). Germline V gives CDR1 LNHDA, CDR2 SQIVND (reference sequence). V was clipped by 3 bases and J by 5 bases, with 17 bases between them. CDR3 length: 15 amino acids. For the CDR3, the DNA is TGTGCCAGTAGTATCGCTTTGCGGGGGCCTCACGAGCAGTACGTC. Its translation: CASSIALRGPHEQYV.

About this clonotype: One end of the junction is discordant with germline, which a read error may explain. The chain joins TRBV7-6 to TRBJ2-1; D perhaps matches TRBD2 (6 bases). The germline gives CDR1 SGHVS, CDR2 FNYEAQ. This CDR3 spans 11 amino acids. The CDR3, as DNA: TGTGCCAGCAGCTATGGGGCGGGAAGTATCTTC. It codes for CASSYGAGSIF.

This clonotype was picked up a small number of times. The chain has TRBV12-3 or TRBV12-4 and TRBJ2-4; D possibly matches TRBD1 or TRBD2 (5 bases each). The CDR3 length is 13 residues. V dropped 7 bases and J dropped 6 bases, with 13 bases sitting between them. The CDR3 sequence: CASTRTLGNIQYF. CDR3 DNA: TGTGCCAGCACCCGGACACTAGGAAACATTCAGTACTTC.

This clonotype appeared a few times. This rearrangement joins TRBV25-1 to TRBJ1-1; D is undetermined. V was cut by 3 bases and J by 0 bases, with 8 bases left in between. Per germline, CDR1 MGHDK and CDR2 SYGVNS. The CDR3 covers 14 residues. In nucleotides, the CDR3 is TGTGCCAGCAGTGACCGGGTTGTGAACACTGAAGCTTTCTTT. This codes for CASSDRVVNTEAFF.

In this sample, this clonotype turned up many times. In nucleotides, the CDR3 is TGTGCTAGTGGTTTGGCCAGGGAAACCTACGAGCAGTACTTC. This gives the protein CASGLARETYEQYF. The chain employs TRBV12-5 and TRBJ2-7, with a possible D match to TRBD1 (5 bases). The CDR3 runs to 14 residues. Germline values: CDR1 LGHNT, CDR2 FRNRAP. V lost 1 base to trimming and J lost 2 bases, with 9 bases between them.

This clonotype showed up just a few times. The chain has TRBV7-6 and TRBJ1-4; D uncertain. Germline V CDR1 and CDR2: SGHVS, FNYEAQ. Trimming took off 1 base at V and 6 bases at J, with 9 bases between the two ends. This CDR3 is 14 amino acids long. This CDR3 is CASSLGEVDEKLFF. The CDR3 coding sequence is TGTGCCAGCAGCTTAGGGGAGGTGGATGAAAAACTGTTTTTT.

This clonotype showed up just a few times. The chain links TRBV7-9 to TRBJ2-6; D gene uncertain. This CDR3 has 15 residues. Trimming pared 1 base from V and 4 bases from J, leaving 8 bases between. Germline V gene sequence: CDR1 SEHNR, CDR2 FQNEAQ (reference sequence). The chain's CDR3 is CASSLVQTGANVLTF. CDR3 nucleotides: TGTGCCAGCAGCTTAGTTCAGACCGGGGCCAACGTCCTGACTTTC.

At least ten counts were recorded for this clonotype. The CDR3 loop is CASRYRYDRTSRSNQPQHF. DNA for the CDR3: TGTGCCAGCAGGTACCGTTACGACAGGACAAGTAGGAGCAATCAGCCCCAGCATTTT. The genes are TRBV28 and TRBJ1-5; possibly TRBD1 for D (6 bases). Per the germline V gene, CDR1 is MDHEN and CDR2 is SYDVKM. The CDR3 consists of 19 residues. The ends were cut back, 6 bases at V and 1 base at J, with 25 bases in the middle.

This clonotype was seen more than once but under ten times. The rearrangement joins TRBV7-3 to TRBJ1-1; 7 positions match TRBD1. The germline V gene has CDR1 SGHTA and CDR2 FQGTGA. The V gene end was trimmed by 6 bases and the J gene end by 6 bases; junction bases not matched to a gene: 4. The CDR3 has 12 residues. Here the CDR3 DNA reads TGTGCCAGCAGGGGAACAGGGGCTGAAGCTTTCTTT. This translates into CASRGTGAEAFF.

This clonotype was recorded at least ten times. This chain joins TRBV7-8 and TRBJ2-3; the D gene is possibly TRBD2 (6 bases). Germline CDR1 SGHVS, CDR2 FQNEAQ. The CDR3 length is 16 residues. Trimming removed 1 base from V and 2 bases from J, with 13 bases in between. The CDR3 region has the DNA TGTGCCAGCAGCTTAGACCGCGGGGAGTACACAGATACGCAGTATTTT. Protein product: CASSLDRGEYTDTQYF.

This clonotype was found a few times. The chain links TRBV2 to TRBJ2-7; D gene ambiguous. The V end lost 3 bases, the J end lost 7 bases, and 7 bases lay between the germline ends. Germline lookup yields CDR1 SNHLY and CDR2 FYNNEI. The CDR3 length is 11 residues. CDR3 DNA sequence: TGTGCCAGCAGTGATAGACGGGAGCAGTACGTC. Translated, it gives CASSDRREQYV.

This clonotype was seen repeatedly, ten times or more. V gene TRBV7-6 combines with J gene TRBJ1-5; TRBD1 is a possible D gene (5 bases). The CDR3 length is 16 residues. V lost 2 bases and J 3 bases, leaving 14 bases between the germline ends. The germline V gene has CDR1 SGHVS and CDR2 FNYEAQ. CDR3 sequence: CASSLRTPNFNQPQHF. CDR3 nucleotides: TGTGCCAGCAGCTTACGGACACCGAATTTCAATCAGCCCCAGCATTTT.

This clonotype came up many times. The chain has TRBV12-3 or TRBV12-4 and TRBJ1-2; 7 bases match TRBD1. The V gene end was trimmed by 5 bases and the J gene end by 4 bases; junction bases not matched to a gene: 10. The CDR3 extends over 15 amino acids. CDR3 residues: CASSLSTGSTYGYTF. In nucleotides, the CDR3 is TGTGCCAGCAGTCTCTCGACAGGGTCCACCTATGGCTACACCTTC.

The V call is TRBV27, the J call TRBJ2-3; D ambiguous. The CDR3 consists of 14 residues. Deletions cut 3 bases from V and 2 bases from J, with 9 bases between. Germline CDR1 and CDR2: MNHEY and SMNVEV (reference sequence). This chain's CDR3 is CASSFSWNTDTQYF. As DNA, the CDR3 is TGTGCCAGCAGTTTTTCGTGGAACACAGATACGCAGTATTTT.

The gene calls are TRBV6-2 or TRBV6-3 and TRBJ2-3; no firm D call. This CDR3 is 16 amino acids long. V gave up 0 bases and J gave up 2 bases, with 12 bases separating them. CDR1 and CDR2 (germline): MNHEY, SVGEGT. CDR3 region: CASSYSYSSDTDTQYF. CDR3 nucleotide sequence: TGTGCCAGCAGTTACTCGTACTCCTCTGACACAGATACGCAGTATTTT.

The chain has TRBV5-3 and TRBJ2-1; possible D gene TRBD1, 5 bases. TRBV5-3 is placed among ORFs of uncertain function. Trimming stripped 8 bases from V and 5 bases from J, with 17 bases between. The CDR3 loop spans 14 amino acids. CDR3 nucleotides: TGTGCCAGCAGCCTCCCGGACACCAACAATGAGCAGTTCTTC. Translated: CASSLPDTNNEQFF.

In this sample, this clonotype turned up a few times. The V call is TRBV29-1, the J call TRBJ2-1, with TRBD1 matching 11 bases. V lost 7 bases, J lost 8 bases, and 7 bases stayed unmatched. The V gene's germline CDR1 is SQVTM and CDR2 ANQGSEA. This CDR3 region has 13 residues. The CDR3 sequence: CSAGTGGEDEQFF. CDR3 bases: TGCAGCGCCGGGACAGGGGGTGAAGATGAGCAGTTCTTC.

V gene TRBV20-1 combines with J gene TRBJ2-7; D gene unclear. V was trimmed by 5 bases and J by 3 bases, leaving 8 bases between them. The CDR3 is 11 amino acids. Germline-derived CDR1 and CDR2 are DFQATT and SNEGSKA (reference sequence). DNA of the CDR3: TGCAGTGCTCTCGACGGCTACGAGCAGTACTTC. This gives the protein CSALDGYEQYF.